This is a list of T cell receptor beta chains from one sample in a study of blood T cells in healthy people across ages. One entry per CDR3 protein results from TCRdb running MiXCR on the 5' RACE reads. The sample shows around 990,000 distinct CDR3 sequences, almost 25% of them seen only once. These data also featured in a second study, about T cells of mothers and their children.

Sequencing was done on a sample of blood. Receptor source: a girl aged 2 to 9 in good health. Both conserved end residues are part of each CDR3. The D gene is left open where the match is weak. The listing skips clone size in some rows; elsewhere it reads once, few, many or a size class.

j_call v_call clone_size d_call cdr3_aa cdr3_nt
TRBJ2-1 TRBV29-1 NA NA CSVPPIGQHPSSYNEQFF TGCAGCGTTCCCCCTATCGGACAGCATCCCAGCTCCTACAATGAGCAGTTCTTC
TRBJ1-4 TRBV27 few NA CASSPRGPVNEKLFF TGTGCCAGCAGCCCAAGGGGACCAGTTAATGAAAAACTGTTTTTT
TRBJ1-4 TRBV20-1 NA NA CSAREGRANEKLFF TGCAGTGCCCGGGAGGGAAGGGCTAATGAAAAACTGTTTTTT
TRBJ2-2 TRBV5-1 NA NA CASRWTVNTGELFF TGCGCCAGCAGATGGACGGTGAACACCGGGGAGCTGTTTTTT
TRBJ1-2 TRBV7-9 few NA CASSLKALLGGYTF TGTGCCAGCAGCTTAAAGGCCCTCCTCGGGGGCTACACCTTC
TRBJ2-2 TRBV4-3 few NA CASSQDSHSNTGELFF TGCGCCAGCAGCCAAGATTCACACTCGAACACCGGGGAGCTGTTTTTT
TRBJ1-5 TRBV24-1 NA TRBD1 CATSDTGGNQPQHF TGTGCCACCAGTGATACAGGGGGCAATCAGCCCCAGCATTTT
TRBJ2-7 TRBV7-9 NA TRBD1 CASSTRGIDEQYF TGTGCCAGCAGCACCAGGGGGATCGACGAGCAGTACTTC
TRBJ2-5 TRBV28 few TRBD1 CASSIDRGSTETQYF TGTGCCAGCAGTATAGACAGGGGGTCAACAGAGACCCAGTACTTC
TRBJ2-1 TRBV9 NA NA CASSEGGRRNEQFF TGTGCCAGCAGCGAGGGGGGGCGTAGGAATGAGCAGTTCTTC
TRBJ2-7 TRBV6-8 NA TRBD2 CAASSGGSEVQYF TGTGCCGCCAGCAGTGGCGGGAGTGAGGTGCAGTACTTC
TRBJ2-5 TRBV7-2 many TRBD1 CASSLGGGRETQYF TGTGCCAGCAGCTTAGGAGGGGGCAGAGAGACCCAGTACTTC
TRBJ2-2 TRBV7-3 NA NA CASSLEGIGELFF TGTGCCAGCAGCTTAGAAGGGATCGGGGAGCTGTTTTTT
TRBJ2-3 TRBV4-1 NA TRBD1 CASSQFPRDRGADTQYF TGCGCCAGCAGCCAATTCCCCCGGGACAGGGGAGCAGATACGCAGTATTTT
TRBJ1-2 TRBV29-1 NA NA CSGMQDRRDGYTF TGCAGCGGTATGCAGGACAGAAGGGACGGCTACACCTTC
TRBJ2-1 TRBV12-3/TRBV12-4 few NA CASSGGLPRRNEQFF TGTGCCAGCAGTGGTGGACTTCCGCGTCGCAATGAGCAGTTCTTC
TRBJ2-5 TRBV7-8 NA TRBD1 CASTSNGRGRLAQYF TGTGCCAGCACTAGCAACGGCAGGGGGCGGTTGGCCCAGTACTTC
TRBJ1-1 TRBV25-1 NA NA CASSWSVGTEAFF TGTGCCAGCAGTTGGTCAGTTGGCACTGAAGCTTTCTTT
TRBJ2-7 TRBV5-5 NA NA CASSFYEGTVYEQYF TGTGCCAGCAGCTTTTATGAAGGAACGGTCTACGAGCAGTACTTC
TRBJ2-7 TRBV5-5 once TRBD2 CASSSSWGGGISSYEQYF TGTGCCAGCAGCTCCTCGTGGGGCGGGGGGATCAGCTCCTACGAGCAGTACTTC
TRBJ2-7 TRBV5-1 NA TRBD2 CASSFGRGDSYEQYF TGCGCCAGCAGCTTTGGGCGGGGGGACTCCTACGAGCAGTACTTC
TRBJ1-2 TRBV6-1 few TRBD1 CASMRTGAFNYGYTF TGTGCCAGCATGAGGACAGGGGCCTTTAACTATGGCTACACCTTC
TRBJ2-3 TRBV10-3 NA NA CAIYASSTDTQYF TGTGCCATCTACGCTAGTTCCACAGATACGCAGTATTTT
TRBJ1-4 TRBV7-9 few NA CASSPGGVLEKLFF TGTGCCAGCAGCCCGGGTGGGGTATTGGAAAAACTGTTTTTT
TRBJ1-1 TRBV20-1 few NA CSASTPTGLGTEAFF TGCAGTGCTAGTACGCCGACAGGACTGGGGACTGAAGCTTTCTTT
TRBJ2-5 TRBV12-3/TRBV12-4 NA TRBD1 CASREDRQETQYF TGTGCCAGCAGGGAGGACAGGCAAGAGACCCAGTACTTC
TRBJ1-4 TRBV9 many TRBD1 CASSSGGTGREKLFF TGTGCCAGCAGCTCCGGTGGGACAGGGAGAGAAAAACTGTTTTTT
TRBJ2-1 TRBV13 NA NA CASSLGAGDYNEQFF TGTGCCAGCAGCTTAGGGGCAGGGGATTACAATGAGCAGTTCTTC
TRBJ1-6 TRBV27 NA NA CASSYYNSPLHF TGTGCCAGCAGCTACTATAATTCACCCCTCCACTTT
TRBJ1-1 TRBV5-5 NA NA CASSPLGTRGTEAFF TGTGCCAGCAGCCCCCTCGGCACACGGGGGACTGAAGCTTTCTTT
TRBJ1-1 TRBV20-1 NA NA CSAQVDGLNTEAFF TGCAGTGCTCAAGTTGACGGCCTAAACACTGAAGCTTTCTTT
TRBJ2-7 TRBV12-3/TRBV12-4 NA NA CASTPAGTSYEQYF TGTGCCAGCACCCCTGCGGGGACCTCCTACGAGCAGTACTTC
TRBJ2-1 TRBV2 few NA CASSEASGEVGWNEQFF TGTGCCAGCAGTGAAGCGTCCGGAGAGGTCGGGTGGAATGAGCAGTTCTTC
TRBJ1-6 TRBV28 NA NA CASSFPDYNSPLHF TGTGCCAGCAGTTTCCCGGACTATAATTCACCCCTCCACTTT
TRBJ2-2 TRBV7-3 NA NA CASSPGAWGTGELFF TGTGCCAGCAGCCCCGGGGCGTGGGGCACCGGGGAGCTGTTTTTT
TRBJ2-3 TRBV9 few NA CASSDGGLDTDTQYF TGTGCCAGCAGCGACGGAGGGTTGGACACAGATACGCAGTATTTT
TRBJ1-4 TRBV29-1 NA NA CSVVTREGEKLFF TGCAGCGTTGTAACAAGGGAAGGAGAAAAACTGTTTTTT
TRBJ1-2 TRBV29-1 NA NA CSVERQLEGAYGYTF TGCAGCGTTGAAAGACAGCTTGAAGGGGCCTATGGCTACACCTTC
TRBJ2-3 TRBV6-2/TRBV6-3 few NA CASSAGNTQYF TGTGCCAGCAGCGCAGGGAATACGCAGTATTTT
TRBJ1-2 TRBV18 NA NA CASSPVQEANYGYTF TGTGCCAGCTCACCAGTTCAAGAAGCTAACTATGGCTACACCTTC
TRBJ2-7 TRBV11-2 few NA CASSLSSRGYEQYF TGTGCCAGCAGCTTAAGCTCAAGAGGCTACGAGCAGTACTTC
TRBJ1-3 TRBV20-1 NA NA CSAPKSTQAPGNTIYF TGCAGTGCTCCAAAGTCTACGCAGGCCCCTGGAAACACCATATATTTT
TRBJ2-1 TRBV20-1 NA NA CSARGWGSYNEQFF TGCAGTGCTAGAGGGTGGGGGTCCTACAATGAGCAGTTCTTC
TRBJ2-4 TRBV6-2/TRBV6-3 NA NA CASSYLSGTRNIQYF TGTGCCAGCAGTTATTTATCGGGGACTCGGAACATTCAGTACTTC
TRBJ2-7 TRBV7-9 NA TRBD1 CASSLTGESGEQYF TGTGCCAGCAGCCTGACAGGGGAGAGCGGCGAGCAGTACTTC
TRBJ2-3 TRBV6-1 NA NA CASSAGSDTQYF TGTGCCAGCAGTGCAGGATCAGATACGCAGTATTTT
TRBJ2-5 TRBV29-1 few TRBD2 CSVDTSGGRETQYF TGCAGCGTTGACACTAGCGGGGGCAGGGAGACCCAGTACTTC
TRBJ2-7 TRBV11-2 NA TRBD2 CASSSYPSGPPYEQYF TGTGCCAGCAGCTCTTACCCTAGCGGCCCTCCGTACGAGCAGTACTTC
TRBJ2-1 TRBV25-1 NA TRBD2 CASSPPGGLYNEQFF TGTGCCAGCAGTCCGCCGGGGGGGCTATACAATGAGCAGTTCTTC
TRBJ2-7 TRBV5-4 NA TRBD1 CASSEGQEQIEQYF TGTGCCAGCAGCGAAGGACAGGAACAAATCGAGCAGTACTTC
TRBJ2-1 TRBV9 few NA CASSVRPGGYNEQFF TGTGCCAGCAGCGTTCGGCCCGGAGGGTACAATGAGCAGTTCTTC